A selection of T cell receptor beta chains follows, all from one sample in a study of cytotoxic CD8 clonotypes in ibrutinib-treated CLL. Assay used: immunoSEQ multiplex PCR; TCRdb lists only in-frame clones, some missing. The table has over 65,000 clones, around 75% seen once. The sequencing here drew on PBMCs, taken after 12 months of ibrutinib treatment. The source of these receptors is a human donor with chronic lymphocytic leukemia. Both conserved end residues are part of each CDR3. D genes are given only for firm matches. The size of a clone is reported for some rows only, either as once, few or many, or as a class for expanded clones.

CDR3 protein,CDR3 DNA,J gene,D gene,clone size,V gene,CDR3 length
CASSGLADTQYF,TGTGCCAGCTCGGGACTCGCAGATACGCAGTATTTT,TRBJ2-3,-,-,TRBV28,12
CASSVHENTGELFF,TGTGCCAGCAGCGTTCATGAGAACACCGGGGAGCTGTTTTTT,TRBJ2-2,-,-,TRBV9,14
CASSLTGQGRYTF,TGTGCCAGCAGCCTAACAGGACAGGGGCGGTACACCTTC,TRBJ1-2,TRBD1,-,TRBV7-9,13
CASSLDSSTDTQYF,TGTGCCAGCAGCCTTGACTCGTCAACAGATACGCAGTATTTT,TRBJ2-3,-,few,TRBV2,14
CASSRNPGGGWETQYF,TGTGCCAGCAGCCGAAACCCCGGGGGGGGCTGGGAGACCCAGTACTTC,TRBJ2-5,TRBD2,-,TRBV27,16
CASSPLTGDTEAFF,TGTGCCAGCAGCCCCCTCACGGGAGACACTGAAGCTTTCTTT,TRBJ1-1,-,-,TRBV9,14
CASSLNRDRLNTEAFF,TGCGCCAGCAGCCTCAACCGGGACAGGTTGAACACTGAAGCTTTCTTT,TRBJ1-1,TRBD1,-,TRBV4-3,16
CASRGTDYSGNTIYF,TGTGCCAGTAGGGGGACGGACTACTCTGGAAACACCATATATTTT,TRBJ1-3,-,-,TRBV19,15
CASSLGGLSNEQFF,TGCGCCAGCAGCCTTGGGGGACTCTCCAATGAGCAGTTCTTC,TRBJ2-1,-,-,TRBV4-3,14
CASSVVGTGEKLFF,TGTGCCAGCAGCGTAGTGGGGACAGGGGAAAAACTGTTTTTT,TRBJ1-4,TRBD1,-,TRBV9,14
CAISGTSGAYEQYF,TGTGCCATCAGCGGGACTAGCGGGGCCTACGAGCAGTACTTC,TRBJ2-7,TRBD2,-,TRBV10-3,14
CASSPGTGGGPGEKLFF,TGCGCCAGCAGCCCAGGGACAGGCGGGGGTCCTGGAGAAAAACTGTTTTTT,TRBJ1-4,TRBD1,-,TRBV4-3,17
CASSPPWGTYNEKLFF,TGTGCCAGTAGTCCCCCCTGGGGGACCTATAATGAAAAACTGTTTTTT,TRBJ1-4,-,-,TRBV19,16
CASSLAPRDNEKLFF,TGCGCCAGCAGCTTGGCCCCCAGGGACAATGAAAAACTGTTTTTT,TRBJ1-4,-,-,TRBV5-1,15
CASTPGGSSGANVLTF,TGTGCCAGCACCCCGGGGGGGAGCTCTGGGGCCAACGTCCTGACTTTC,TRBJ2-6,TRBD2,-,TRBV9,16
CASSLLGAARGYEQYF,TGTGCCAGCAGCTTGCTAGGGGCCGCCCGGGGCTACGAGCAGTACTTC,TRBJ2-7,-,-,TRBV7-2,16
CASSEWKARTYNEQFF,TGTGCCAGCAGTGAATGGAAAGCCCGGACTTACAATGAGCAGTTCTTC,TRBJ2-1,-,-,TRBV6-1,16
CASSVGWAGSVWGETQYF,TGTGCCAGCAGCGTAGGGTGGGCAGGAAGCGTATGGGGGGAGACCCAGTACTTC,TRBJ2-5,-,-,TRBV9,18